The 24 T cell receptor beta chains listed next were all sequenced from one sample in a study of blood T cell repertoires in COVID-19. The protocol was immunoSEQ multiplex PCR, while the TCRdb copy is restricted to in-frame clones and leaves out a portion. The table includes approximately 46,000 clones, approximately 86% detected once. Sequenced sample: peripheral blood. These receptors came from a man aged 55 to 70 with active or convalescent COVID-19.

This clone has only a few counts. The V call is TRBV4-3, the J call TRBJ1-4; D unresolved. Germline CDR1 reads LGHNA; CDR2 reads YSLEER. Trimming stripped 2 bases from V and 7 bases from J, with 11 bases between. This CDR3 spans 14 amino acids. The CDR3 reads CASSQFIGVEKLFF. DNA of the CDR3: TGCGCCAGCAGCCAATTTATCGGGGTTGAAAAACTGTTTTTT.

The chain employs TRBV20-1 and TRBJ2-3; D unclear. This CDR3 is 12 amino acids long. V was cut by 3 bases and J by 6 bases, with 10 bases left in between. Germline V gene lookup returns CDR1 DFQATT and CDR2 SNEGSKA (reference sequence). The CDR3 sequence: CSASGPQDTQYF. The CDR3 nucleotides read TGCAGTGCTAGTGGGCCCCAGGATACGCAGTATTTT.

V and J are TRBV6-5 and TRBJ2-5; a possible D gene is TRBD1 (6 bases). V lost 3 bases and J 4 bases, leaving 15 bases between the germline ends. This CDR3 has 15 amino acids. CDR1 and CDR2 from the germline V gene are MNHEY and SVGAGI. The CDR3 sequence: CASSYSTGIGETQYF. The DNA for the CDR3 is TGTGCCAGCAGTTATTCCACAGGGATTGGAGAGACCCAGTACTTC.

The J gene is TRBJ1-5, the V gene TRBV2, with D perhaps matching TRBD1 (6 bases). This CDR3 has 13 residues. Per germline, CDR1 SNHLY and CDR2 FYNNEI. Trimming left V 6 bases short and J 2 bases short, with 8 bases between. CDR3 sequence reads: CASRDSGNQPQHF. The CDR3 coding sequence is TGTGCCAGCAGGGACAGTGGCAATCAGCCCCAGCATTTT.

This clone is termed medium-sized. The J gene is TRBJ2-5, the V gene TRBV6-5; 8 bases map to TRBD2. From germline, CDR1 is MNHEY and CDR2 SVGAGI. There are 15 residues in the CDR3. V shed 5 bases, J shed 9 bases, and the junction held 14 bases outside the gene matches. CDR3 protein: CASSTRGGSPGAQYF. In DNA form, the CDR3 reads TGTGCCAGCAGTACCCGGGGGGGGAGCCCTGGGGCCCAGTACTTC.

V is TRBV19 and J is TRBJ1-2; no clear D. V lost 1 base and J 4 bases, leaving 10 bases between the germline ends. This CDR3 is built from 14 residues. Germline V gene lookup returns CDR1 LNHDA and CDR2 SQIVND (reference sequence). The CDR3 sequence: CASSIGQAIYGYTF. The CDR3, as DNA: TGTGCCAGTAGTATAGGTCAGGCGATCTATGGCTACACCTTC.

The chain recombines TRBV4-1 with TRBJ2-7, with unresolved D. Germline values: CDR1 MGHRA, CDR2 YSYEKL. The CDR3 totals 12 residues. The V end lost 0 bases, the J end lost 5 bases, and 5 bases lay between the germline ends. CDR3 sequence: CASSQELNEQYF. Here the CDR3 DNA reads TGCGCCAGCAGCCAAGAATTAAACGAGCAGTACTTC.

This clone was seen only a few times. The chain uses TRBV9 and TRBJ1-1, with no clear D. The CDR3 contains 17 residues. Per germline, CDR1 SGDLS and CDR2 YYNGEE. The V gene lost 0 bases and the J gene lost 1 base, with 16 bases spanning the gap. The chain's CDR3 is CASSVATPGFGNTEAFF. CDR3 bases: TGTGCCAGCAGCGTAGCTACGCCGGGGTTCGGGAACACTGAAGCTTTCTTT.

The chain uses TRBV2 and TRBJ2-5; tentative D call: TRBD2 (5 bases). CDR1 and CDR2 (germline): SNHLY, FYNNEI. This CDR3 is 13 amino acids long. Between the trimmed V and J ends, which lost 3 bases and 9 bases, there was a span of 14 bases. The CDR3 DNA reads TGTGCCAGCAGTGACATAACTAGAATGCCCCAGTACTTC. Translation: CASSDITRMPQYF.

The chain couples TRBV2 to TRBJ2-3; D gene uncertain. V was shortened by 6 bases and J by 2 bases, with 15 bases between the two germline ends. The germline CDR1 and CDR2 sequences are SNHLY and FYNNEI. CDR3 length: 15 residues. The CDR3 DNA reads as TGTGCCAGCAGCGAACGAGTGCGTGACACAGATACGCAGTATTTT. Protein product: CASSERVRDTDTQYF.

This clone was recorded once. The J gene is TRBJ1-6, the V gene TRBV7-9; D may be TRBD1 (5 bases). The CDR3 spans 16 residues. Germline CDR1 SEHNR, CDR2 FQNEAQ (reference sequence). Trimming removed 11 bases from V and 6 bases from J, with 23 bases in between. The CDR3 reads CAPGPTGRDCNSPLHF. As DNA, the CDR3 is TGTGCCCCCGGCCCTACCGGGAGGGACTGTAATTCACCCCTCCACTTT.

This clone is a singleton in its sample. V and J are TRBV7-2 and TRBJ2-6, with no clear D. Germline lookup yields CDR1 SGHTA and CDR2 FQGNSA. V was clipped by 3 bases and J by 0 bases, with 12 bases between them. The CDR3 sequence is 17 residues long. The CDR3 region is CASSFSLARSGANVLTF. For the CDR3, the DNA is TGTGCCAGCAGCTTTTCATTGGCCCGCTCTGGGGCCAACGTCCTGACTTTC.

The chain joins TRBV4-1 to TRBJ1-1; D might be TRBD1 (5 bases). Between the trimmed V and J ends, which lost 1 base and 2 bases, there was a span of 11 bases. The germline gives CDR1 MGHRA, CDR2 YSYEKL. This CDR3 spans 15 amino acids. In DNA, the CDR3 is TGCGCCAGCAGCCAAGGGGGACTTCTAAACACTGAAGCTTTCTTT. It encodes CASSQGGLLNTEAFF.

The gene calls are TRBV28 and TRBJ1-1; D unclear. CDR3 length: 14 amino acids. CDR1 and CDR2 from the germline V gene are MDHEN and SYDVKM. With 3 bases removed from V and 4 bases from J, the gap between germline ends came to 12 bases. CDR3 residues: CASSFDGEGTEAFF. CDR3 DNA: TGTGCCAGCAGTTTCGACGGGGAGGGCACTGAAGCTTTCTTT.

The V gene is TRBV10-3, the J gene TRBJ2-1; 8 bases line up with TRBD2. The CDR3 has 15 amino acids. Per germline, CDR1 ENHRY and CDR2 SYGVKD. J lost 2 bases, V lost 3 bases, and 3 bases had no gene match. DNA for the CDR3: TGTGCCATCAGTGACGAGCGGGGGACCTACAATGAGCAGTTCTTC. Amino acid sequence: CAISDERGTYNEQFF.

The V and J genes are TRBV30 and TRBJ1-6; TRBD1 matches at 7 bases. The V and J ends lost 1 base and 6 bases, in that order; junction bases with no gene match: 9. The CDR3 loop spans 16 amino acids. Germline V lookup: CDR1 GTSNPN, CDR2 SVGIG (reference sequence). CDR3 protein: CAWSEYGTVLNSPLHF. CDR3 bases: TGTGCCTGGAGTGAATACGGGACAGTTCTTAATTCACCCCTCCACTTT.

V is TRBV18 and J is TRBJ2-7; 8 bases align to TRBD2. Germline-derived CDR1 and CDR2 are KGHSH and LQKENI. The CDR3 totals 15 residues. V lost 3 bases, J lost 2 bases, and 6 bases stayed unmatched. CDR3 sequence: CASSPERGRTYEQYF. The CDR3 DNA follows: TGTGCCAGCTCACCGGAGCGGGGGCGCACCTACGAGCAGTACTTC.

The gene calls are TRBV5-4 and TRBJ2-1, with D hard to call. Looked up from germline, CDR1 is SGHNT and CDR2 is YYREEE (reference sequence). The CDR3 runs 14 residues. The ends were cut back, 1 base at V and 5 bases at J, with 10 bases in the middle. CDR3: CASSLRDFDNEQFF. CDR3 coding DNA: TGTGCCAGCAGCTTGCGAGACTTCGACAATGAGCAGTTCTTC. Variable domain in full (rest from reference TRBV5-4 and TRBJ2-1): ETGVTQSPTHLIKTRGQQVTLRCSSQSGHNTVSWYQQALGQGPQFIFQYYREEENGRGNFPPRFSGLQFPNYSSELNVNALELDDSALYLCASSLRDFDNEQFFGPGTRLTVL.

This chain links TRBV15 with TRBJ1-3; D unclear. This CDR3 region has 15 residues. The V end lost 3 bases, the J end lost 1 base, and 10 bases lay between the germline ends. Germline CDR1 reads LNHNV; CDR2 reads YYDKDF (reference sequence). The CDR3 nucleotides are TGTGCCACCAGCAGTCCACTGGTATCTGGAAACACCATATATTTT. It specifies CATSSPLVSGNTIYF.

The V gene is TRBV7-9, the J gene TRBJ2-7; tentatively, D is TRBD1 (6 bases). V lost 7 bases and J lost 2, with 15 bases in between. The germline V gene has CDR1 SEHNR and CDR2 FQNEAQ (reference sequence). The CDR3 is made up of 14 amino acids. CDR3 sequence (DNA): TGTGCCAGCACCGTGGACAGTAGACCCTACGAGCAGTACTTC. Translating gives CASTVDSRPYEQYF.

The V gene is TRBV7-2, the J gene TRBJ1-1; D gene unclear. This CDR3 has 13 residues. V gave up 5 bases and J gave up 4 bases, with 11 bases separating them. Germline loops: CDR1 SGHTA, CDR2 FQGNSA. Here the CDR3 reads CASSPYRSTEAFF. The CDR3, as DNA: TGTGCCAGCAGCCCTTACAGAAGCACTGAAGCTTTCTTT.

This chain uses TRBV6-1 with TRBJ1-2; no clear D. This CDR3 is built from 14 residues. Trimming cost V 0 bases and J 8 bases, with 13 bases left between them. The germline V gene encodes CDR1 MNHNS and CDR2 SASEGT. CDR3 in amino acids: CASSEAFDGGGYTF. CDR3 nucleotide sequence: TGTGCCAGCAGTGAAGCGTTCGACGGAGGGGGCTACACCTTC.

The CDR3 loop is CASSPNGSPYGYTF. In nucleotides, the CDR3 is TGTGCCAGCTCACCGAACGGGAGCCCCTATGGCTACACCTTC. The chain uses TRBV18 and TRBJ1-2, with no clear D. Germline CDR1 KGHSH, CDR2 LQKENI. Trimming stripped 3 bases from V and 4 bases from J, with 12 bases between. This CDR3 spans 14 amino acids.

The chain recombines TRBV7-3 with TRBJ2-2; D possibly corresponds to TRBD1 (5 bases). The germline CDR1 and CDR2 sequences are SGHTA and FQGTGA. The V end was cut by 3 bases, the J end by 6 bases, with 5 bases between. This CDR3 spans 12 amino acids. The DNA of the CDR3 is TGTGCCAGCAGCTTGACAGCCGGGGAGCTGTTTTTT. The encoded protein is CASSLTAGELFF. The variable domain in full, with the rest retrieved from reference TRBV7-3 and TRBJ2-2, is GAGVSQTPSNKVTEKGKYVELRCDPISGHTALYWYRQSLGQGPEFLIYFQGTGAADDSGLPNDRFFAVRPEGSVSTLKIQRTERGDSAVYLCASSLTAGELFFGEGSRLTVL.